These T cell receptor beta chains were read from a single sample in a study of T cell changes during pregnancy in multiple sclerosis. Some clones are missing from TCRdb's copy, which holds only in-frame ones; the method was immunoSEQ multiplex PCR. The data hold tens of thousands of clones, with approximately 90% observed a single time. The specimen comprised PBMCs, sampled in the first trimester of pregnancy. The receptors were gathered from a female donor in good health, serving as a control in a pregnancy study. Some clones in this sample may be carry-over from other donors' samples. The CDR3 runs from the conserved cysteine through the conserved F or W. A D gene is named only where the DNA matches it firmly. Rows may omit the clone size; those that give it use once, few, many or a size class.

d_gene: NA; v_gene: TRBV6-1; abundance: once; j_gene: TRBJ2-7; len: 13; CDR3aa: CASSTGSVGEQYF; CDR3nt: TGTGCCAGCAGTACAGGGTCGGTGGGCGAGCAGTACTTC
d_gene: NA; v_gene: TRBV28; abundance: NA; j_gene: TRBJ1-1; len: 14; CDR3aa: CASSPGRLGSTAFF; CDR3nt: TGTGCCAGCAGCCCAGGTCGGTTAGGGAGTACAGCTTTCTTT
d_gene: NA; v_gene: TRBV2; abundance: NA; j_gene: TRBJ2-7; len: 13; CDR3aa: CASSNPGTTIQYF; CDR3nt: TGTGCCAGCAGTAACCCCGGGACAACTATTCAGTACTTC
d_gene: TRBD2; v_gene: TRBV28; abundance: NA; j_gene: TRBJ2-1; len: 17; CDR3aa: CASNPSGTSGSTNEQFF; CDR3nt: TGTGCCAGCAACCCTTCCGGGACTAGCGGGAGTACCAATGAGCAGTTCTTC
d_gene: NA; v_gene: TRBV28; abundance: NA; j_gene: TRBJ2-7; len: 11; CDR3aa: CALGATYEQYF; CDR3nt: TGTGCGTTGGGGGCAACCTACGAGCAGTACTTC
d_gene: TRBD2; v_gene: TRBV6-5; abundance: NA; j_gene: TRBJ2-3; len: 16; CDR3aa: CASSYETSGPTDTQYF; CDR3nt: TGTGCCAGCAGTTACGAGACTAGCGGGCCTACAGATACGCAGTATTTT
d_gene: NA; v_gene: TRBV29-1; abundance: NA; j_gene: TRBJ2-1; len: 13; CDR3aa: CSVVGGPGNEQFF; CDR3nt: TGCAGCGTTGTCGGAGGGCCCGGCAATGAGCAGTTCTTC
d_gene: TRBD1; v_gene: TRBV6-1; abundance: NA; j_gene: TRBJ2-7; len: 14; CDR3aa: CASMNRGLGREQYF; CDR3nt: TGTGCCAGCATGAACAGGGGGCTCGGGAGGGAGCAGTACTTC
d_gene: TRBD2; v_gene: TRBV6-4; abundance: NA; j_gene: TRBJ2-1; len: 15; CDR3aa: CASSDSSGSYNEQFF; CDR3nt: TGTGCCAGCAGTGACTCTAGCGGGAGTTACAATGAGCAGTTCTTC
d_gene: NA; v_gene: TRBV10-1; abundance: NA; j_gene: TRBJ1-3; len: 15; CDR3aa: CASSESGAAWYTIYF; CDR3nt: TGCGCCAGCAGTGAGTCGGGCGCCGCCTGGTACACCATATATTTT
d_gene: TRBD1; v_gene: TRBV5-6; abundance: NA; j_gene: TRBJ1-1; len: 15; CDR3aa: CASSLFEGANGEAFF; CDR3nt: TGTGCCAGCAGCTTGTTTGAGGGGGCGAATGGTGAAGCTTTCTTT
d_gene: NA; v_gene: TRBV18; abundance: once; j_gene: TRBJ1-1; len: 13; CDR3aa: CASSPGQNTEAFF; CDR3nt: TGTGCCAGCTCACCTGGACAGAACACTGAAGCTTTCTTT
d_gene: NA; v_gene: TRBV15; abundance: NA; j_gene: TRBJ1-5; len: 14; CDR3aa: CATGWGVSNQPQHF; CDR3nt: TGTGCCACCGGGTGGGGAGTTAGCAATCAGCCCCAGCATTTT
d_gene: NA; v_gene: TRBV7-3; abundance: NA; j_gene: TRBJ2-6; len: 18; CDR3aa: CASSLRAGRFSGANVLTF; CDR3nt: TGTGCCAGCAGCTTAAGGGCGGGCCGCTTCTCTGGGGCCAACGTCCTGACTTTC
d_gene: NA; v_gene: TRBV2; abundance: NA; j_gene: TRBJ1-2; len: 14; CDR3aa: CASSEEGSGAGYTF; CDR3nt: TGTGCCAGCAGTGAAGAAGGTTCAGGGGCAGGCTACACCTTC
d_gene: NA; v_gene: TRBV6-4; abundance: NA; j_gene: TRBJ1-5; len: 14; CDR3aa: CASSDSRALQPQHF; CDR3nt: TGTGCCAGCAGTGACTCGAGGGCGTTGCAGCCCCAGCATTTT
d_gene: TRBD1; v_gene: TRBV19; abundance: few; j_gene: TRBJ1-6; len: 15; CDR3aa: CASSDRQGDNSPLHF; CDR3nt: TGTGCCAGTAGTGATCGACAGGGGGATAATTCACCCCTCCACTTT
d_gene: TRBD2; v_gene: TRBV9; abundance: NA; j_gene: TRBJ2-7; len: 18; CDR3aa: CASSRRGPMTSGIREQYF; CDR3nt: TGTGCCAGCAGCCGCAGGGGTCCTATGACTAGCGGGATTCGGGAGCAGTACTTC
d_gene: NA; v_gene: TRBV5-3; abundance: NA; j_gene: TRBJ1-4; len: 16; CDR3aa: CARSPPAALKREKLFF; CDR3nt: TGTGCCAGAAGCCCCCCGGCGGCACTTAAGAGGGAAAAACTGTTTTTT
d_gene: TRBD2; v_gene: TRBV28; abundance: NA; j_gene: TRBJ2-3; len: 17; CDR3aa: CASSLALAGVTTDTQYF; CDR3nt: TGTGCCAGCAGTTTAGCCCTAGCGGGGGTAACAACAGATACGCAGTATTTT
d_gene: TRBD1; v_gene: TRBV19; abundance: NA; j_gene: TRBJ2-5; len: 13; CDR3aa: CASTPTGEETQYF; CDR3nt: TGTGCCAGTACCCCCACAGGGGAAGAGACCCAGTACTTC
d_gene: TRBD2; v_gene: TRBV27; abundance: NA; j_gene: TRBJ2-1; len: 14; CDR3aa: CASSFTGRALEQFF; CDR3nt: TGTGCCAGCAGTTTTACCGGGAGGGCCTTAGAGCAGTTCTTC
d_gene: TRBD1; v_gene: TRBV19; abundance: NA; j_gene: TRBJ1-5; len: 15; CDR3aa: CASSGKGQTNQPQHF; CDR3nt: TGTGCCAGTAGTGGCAAGGGACAGACCAATCAGCCCCAGCATTTT